This T cell receptor (beta chain) was sequenced during a study of shared clonotypes between healthy human individuals (dated by TCRdb to the early 2020s). With regard to the full study: A couple of women and three men aged 18 to 49 years were included in the cohort. Each donor's leukapheresis produced roughly between roughly 0.9 and 9 billion PBMCs. To increase sequencing depth and limit assay-specific biases, different laboratories used diverse techniques to prepare libraries and sequence TCR repertoires. To estimate repertoire size and how much clonotypes are shared between individuals, the study performed deep sequencing of blood TCR repertoires from about five healthy adults. General findings and caveats noted by the study authors: Sampling was restricted to blood, and TCR repertoires in tissues likely differ from the TCR repertoires found in blood. The small number of donors limited the genetic and exposure-history diversity represented. Based on pairwise subsampling, the degree of clonotype sharing among donors was expected to be affected by sequencing depth.

The germline V gene specifies SGHRS as CDR1 and YFSETQ as CDR2. Inclusive of the bounding cysteine and phenylalanine, the CDR3 is 14 residues long. Just CDR3 DNA is preserved here, 42 bases in frame from base 1. V ends up 4 bases short and J 9 bases short, with an unmatched junction base count of 6. TCR CDR3 regions were amplified from genomic DNA by multiplex PCR using the deep immunoSEQ assay. Genomic DNA extracted from each cell subset was distributed evenly over all wells of several immunoSEQ 96-well plates, and each plate served as one replicate. Each replicate PCR for unsorted PBMC received approximately 300 ng genomic DNA, equal to tens of thousands of T cell genomes. Unsorted PBMC genomic DNA was sequenced across ten immunoSEQ deep assay plates. Purified libraries were measured with a Qubit 3.0 fluorometer, size-checked on a Bioanalyzer 2100, and measured again with the KAPA Library Quantification kit. Every immunoSEQ 96-well plate was sequenced on a separate single-read 150-cycle Illumina NextSeq 550 flow cell. The published analysis was carried out like this. Because only junctional sequences without quality scores were contained in the immunoSEQ output, filtering matching that applied to full-length reads could not be performed. To assign V/J genes and CDR3, sequences were annotated using PyIR, a Python wrapper for IgBLAST v1.9, with IMGT germline references. Reads with weak V/J assignments (E-value above 1e-6), missing CDR3, stop codons, out-of-frame junctions, or ambiguous translated residues were removed. V3J clonotypes were defined by identical inferred V gene, J gene, and CDR3 amino acid sequence. Percentage overlap between repertoires was computed as shared unique clonotypes divided by the size of the smaller repertoire. Repertoire richness was assessed with RTK rarefaction, the Chao1 estimator, and Recon v2.1 estimates of unobserved clonotypes. The immuneACCESS repertoire file appears here via TCRdb, limited to in-frame rearrangements. These files lack a portion of the clones; in checked studies, under half of the deficit traces to unresolved V genes, and the cause of the others is not known. V, J and clone size were drawn from that table, and D and trimming were deduced from the DNA. The sample has fewer than 550,000 clones on record, 60% to 80% of them singletons. 12% of the sample goes to the ten largest clones.

The table lists this clone with a few counts. Its antigen is currently not known. Base qualities were left out, and no much larger clone turns up one base away. Healthy HIV-negative adults with no recently reported acute infections or vaccinations were included as donors. Every donor was a Caucasian adult residing in Nashville, Tennessee, USA. For unsorted samples, about 90 million PBMCs were counted and genomic DNA was extracted with the QIAamp DNA Blood Mini kit. After blood collection by leukapheresis, PBMCs were isolated using Ficoll-Histopaque density gradient centrifugation and then cryopreserved in the vapor phase of liquid nitrogen.

The chain links TRBV5-1 with TRBJ2-5, with 13 central nucleotides matching TRBD2. This receptor was identified in a woman between 35 and 50 years old in good health. Some clones in this sample may be carry-over from other donors' samples. Sequenced input: PBMCs. The CDR3 region has the sequence CASSAAGTSGAQYF. In nucleotides, the sequence is TGCGCCAGCAGCGCAGCCGGGACTAGCGGGGCCCAGTACTTC.